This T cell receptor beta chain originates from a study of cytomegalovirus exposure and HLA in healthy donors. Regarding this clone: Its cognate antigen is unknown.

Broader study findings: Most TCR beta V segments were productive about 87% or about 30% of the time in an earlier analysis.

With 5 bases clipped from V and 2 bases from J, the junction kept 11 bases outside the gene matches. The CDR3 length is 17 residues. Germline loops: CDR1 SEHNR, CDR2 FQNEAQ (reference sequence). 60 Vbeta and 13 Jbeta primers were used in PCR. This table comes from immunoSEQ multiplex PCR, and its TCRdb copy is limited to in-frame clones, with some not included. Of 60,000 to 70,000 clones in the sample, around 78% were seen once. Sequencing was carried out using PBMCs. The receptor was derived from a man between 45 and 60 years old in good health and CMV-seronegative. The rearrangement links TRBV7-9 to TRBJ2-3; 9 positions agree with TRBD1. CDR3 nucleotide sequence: TGTGCCAGCAGCCTTACGGGAACAGGGGGCCCCACAGATACGCAGTATTTT. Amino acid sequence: CASSLTGTGGPTDTQYF.